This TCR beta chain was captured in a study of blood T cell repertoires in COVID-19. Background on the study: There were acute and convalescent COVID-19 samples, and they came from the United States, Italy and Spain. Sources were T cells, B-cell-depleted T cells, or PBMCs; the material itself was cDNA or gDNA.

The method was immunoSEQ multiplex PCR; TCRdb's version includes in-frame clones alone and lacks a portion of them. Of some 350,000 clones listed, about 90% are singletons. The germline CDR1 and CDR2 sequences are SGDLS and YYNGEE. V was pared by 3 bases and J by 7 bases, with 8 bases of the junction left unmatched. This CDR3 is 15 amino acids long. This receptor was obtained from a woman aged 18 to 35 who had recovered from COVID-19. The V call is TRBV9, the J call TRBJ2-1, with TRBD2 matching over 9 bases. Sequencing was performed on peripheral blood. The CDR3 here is CASSAPSGIRNEQFF. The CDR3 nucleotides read TGTGCCAGCAGCGCCCCTAGCGGGATAAGGAATGAGCAGTTCTTC.